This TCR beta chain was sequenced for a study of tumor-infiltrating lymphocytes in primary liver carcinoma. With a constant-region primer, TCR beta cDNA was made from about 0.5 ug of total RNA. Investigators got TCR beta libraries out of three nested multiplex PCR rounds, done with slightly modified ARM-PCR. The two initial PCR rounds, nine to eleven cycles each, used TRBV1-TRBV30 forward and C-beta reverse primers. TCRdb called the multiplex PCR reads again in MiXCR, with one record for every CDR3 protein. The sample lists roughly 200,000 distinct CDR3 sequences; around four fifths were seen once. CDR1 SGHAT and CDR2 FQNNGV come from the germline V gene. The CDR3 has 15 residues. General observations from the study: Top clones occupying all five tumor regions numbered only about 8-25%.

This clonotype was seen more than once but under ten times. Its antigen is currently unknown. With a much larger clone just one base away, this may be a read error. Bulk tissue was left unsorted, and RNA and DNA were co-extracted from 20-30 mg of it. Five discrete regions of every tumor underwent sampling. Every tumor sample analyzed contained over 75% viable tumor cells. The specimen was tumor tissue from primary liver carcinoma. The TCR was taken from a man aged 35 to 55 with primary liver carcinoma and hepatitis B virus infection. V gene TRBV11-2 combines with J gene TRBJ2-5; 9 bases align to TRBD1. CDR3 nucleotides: TGTGCCTGCAGCCTAGGGACAGGGAGGATAGAGACCCAGTACTTC. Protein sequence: CACSLGTGRIETQYF.